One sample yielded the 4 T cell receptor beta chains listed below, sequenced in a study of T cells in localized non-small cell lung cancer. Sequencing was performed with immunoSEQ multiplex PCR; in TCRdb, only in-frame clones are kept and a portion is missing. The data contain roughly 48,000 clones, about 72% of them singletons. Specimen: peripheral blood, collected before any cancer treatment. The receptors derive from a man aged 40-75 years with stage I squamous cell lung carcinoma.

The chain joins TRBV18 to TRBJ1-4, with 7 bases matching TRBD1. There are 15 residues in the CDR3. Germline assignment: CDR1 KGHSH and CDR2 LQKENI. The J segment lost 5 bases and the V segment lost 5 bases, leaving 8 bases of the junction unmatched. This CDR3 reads CASSEGTEWNEKLFF. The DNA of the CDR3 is TGTGCCAGCTCAGAAGGGACAGAGTGGAATGAAAAACTGTTTTTT.

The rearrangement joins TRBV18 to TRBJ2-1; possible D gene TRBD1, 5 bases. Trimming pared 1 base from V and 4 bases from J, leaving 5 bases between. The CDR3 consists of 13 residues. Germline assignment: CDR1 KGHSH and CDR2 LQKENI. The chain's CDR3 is CASSPQGYNEQFF. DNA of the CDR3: TGTGCCAGCTCACCACAGGGGTACAATGAGCAGTTCTTC.

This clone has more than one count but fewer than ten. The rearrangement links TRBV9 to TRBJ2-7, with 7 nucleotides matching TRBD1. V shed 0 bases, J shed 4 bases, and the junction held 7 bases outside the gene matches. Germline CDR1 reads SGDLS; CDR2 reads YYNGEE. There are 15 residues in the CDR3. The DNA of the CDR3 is TGTGCCAGCAGCGTAGAGCAGGGGGTTGCGTACGAGCAGTACTTC. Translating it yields CASSVEQGVAYEQYF.

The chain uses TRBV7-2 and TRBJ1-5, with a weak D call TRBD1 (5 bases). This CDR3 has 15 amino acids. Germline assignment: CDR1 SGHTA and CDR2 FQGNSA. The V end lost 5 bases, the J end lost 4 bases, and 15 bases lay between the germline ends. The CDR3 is CASSRGSWDNQPQHF. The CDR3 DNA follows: TGTGCCAGCAGCCGGGGGTCGTGGGATAATCAGCCCCAGCATTTT.